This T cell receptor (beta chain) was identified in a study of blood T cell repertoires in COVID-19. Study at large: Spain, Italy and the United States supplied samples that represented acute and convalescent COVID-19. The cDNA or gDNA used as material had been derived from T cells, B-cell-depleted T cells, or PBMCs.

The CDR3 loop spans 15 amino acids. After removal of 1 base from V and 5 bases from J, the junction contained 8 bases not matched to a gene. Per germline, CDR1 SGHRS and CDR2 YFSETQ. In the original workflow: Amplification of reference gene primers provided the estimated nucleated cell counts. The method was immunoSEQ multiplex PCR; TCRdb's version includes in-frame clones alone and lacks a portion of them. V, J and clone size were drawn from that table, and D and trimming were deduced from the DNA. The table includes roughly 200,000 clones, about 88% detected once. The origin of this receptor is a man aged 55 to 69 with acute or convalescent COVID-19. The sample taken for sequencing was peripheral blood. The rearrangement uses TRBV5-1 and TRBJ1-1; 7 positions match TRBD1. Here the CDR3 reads CASSLPRQGVTEAFF. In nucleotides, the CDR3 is TGCGCCAGCAGCTTGCCACGGCAGGGGGTAACTGAAGCTTTCTTT.